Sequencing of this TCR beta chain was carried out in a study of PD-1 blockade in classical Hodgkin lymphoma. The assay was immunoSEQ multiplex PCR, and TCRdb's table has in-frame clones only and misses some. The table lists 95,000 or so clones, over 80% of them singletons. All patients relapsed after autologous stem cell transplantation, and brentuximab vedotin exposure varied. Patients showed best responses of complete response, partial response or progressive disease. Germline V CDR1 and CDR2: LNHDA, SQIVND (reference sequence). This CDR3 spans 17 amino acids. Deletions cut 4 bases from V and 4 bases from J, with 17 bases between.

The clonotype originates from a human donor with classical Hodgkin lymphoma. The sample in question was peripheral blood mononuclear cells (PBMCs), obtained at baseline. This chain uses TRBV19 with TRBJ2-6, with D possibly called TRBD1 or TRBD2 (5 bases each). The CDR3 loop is CASSTLGAGEGANVLTF. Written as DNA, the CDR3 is TGTGCCAGTAGTACGTTAGGGGCCGGGGAGGGGGCCAACGTCCTGACTTTC.